These 8 T cell receptor beta chains originate from one sample sequenced in a study of cytomegalovirus exposure and HLA in healthy donors. The PCR had 60 Vbeta and 13 Jbeta primers. Sequenced by immunoSEQ multiplex PCR; TCRdb stores in-frame clones only, minus some. The profile shows about 190,000 clones, approximately 80% of them singletons. Sequencing was performed on PBMCs. The receptors were sampled from a man aged 35-49 years in good health and CMV-seropositive.

The chain is built from TRBV28 and TRBJ2-7; 10 bases are shared with TRBD1. The CDR3 covers 15 residues. V trimming: 8 bases; J trimming: 7 bases; junction bases outside the gene matches: 14. The germline V gene encodes CDR1 MDHEN and CDR2 SYDVKM. Written as DNA, the CDR3 is TGTGCCAGCGGCACCCCGGGACAGGGGATTCGTGAGCAGTACTTC. Encoded protein: CASGTPGQGIREQYF.

The CDR3 is CASSQTGMHTDTQYF. The CDR3 nucleotides are TGTGCCAGCAGCCAAACCGGGATGCACACAGATACGCAGTATTTT. The chain couples TRBV13 to TRBJ2-3; perhaps TRBD2 as D (5 bases). CDR3 length: 15 residues. V was pared by 5 bases and J by 2 bases, with 14 bases between. Per the germline V gene, CDR1 is PRHDT and CDR2 is FYEKMQ (reference sequence).

V and J are TRBV5-1 and TRBJ2-5, with TRBD1 identical over 11 bases. CDR3 size: 15 residues. J gave up 5 bases and V 0 bases, and 3 bases lay outside the gene matches. Germline CDR1 reads SGHRS; CDR2 reads YFSETQ. The CDR3 coding sequence is TGCGCCAGCAGCTTGGGGGACAGGGGGATGGAGACCCAGTACTTC. Residues: CASSLGDRGMETQYF.

The chain combines TRBV27 with TRBJ2-5; D not resolved. The DNA matches TRBJ2-7 better at its end, which makes the J call doubtful. In germline, CDR1 is MNHEY, CDR2 SMNVEV (reference sequence). The CDR3 has 11 amino acids. The CDR3 DNA reads TGTGCCAGCATTAGTAACTACGAGCAGTACTTC. Its protein is CASISNYEQYF.

V is TRBV27 and J is TRBJ1-5; 8 bases fit TRBD1. Trimming at V came to 5 bases and at J to 3 bases, leaving 12 bases not matched to a gene. The CDR3 sequence is 17 residues long. Per the germline V gene, CDR1 is MNHEY and CDR2 is SMNVEV (reference sequence). The CDR3 protein is CASSPGTGRGNNQPQHF. CDR3 sequence (DNA): TGTGCCAGCAGTCCCGGGACAGGCCGGGGAAACAATCAGCCCCAGCATTTT.

The chain couples TRBV25-1 to TRBJ2-3; the match to TRBD2 covers 7 bases. Per the germline V gene, CDR1 is MGHDK and CDR2 is SYGVNS. The length of the CDR3 is 16 residues. V was pared by 2 bases and J by 2 bases, with 7 bases of the junction left unmatched. CDR3 DNA: TGTGCCAGCAGTGAAGGAGCGGGGCTAGTCACAGATACGCAGTATTTT. This codes for CASSEGAGLVTDTQYF.

In its sample, this clone was seen a few times. CDR3 coding DNA: TGTGCCAGCAGTGCTTTGGGGACAGGGCCAATCCACTACGAGCAGTACTTC. It translates to CASSALGTGPIHYEQYF. This chain links TRBV6-1 with TRBJ2-7, with 9 nucleotides matching TRBD1. This CDR3 has 17 residues. Germline CDR1 MNHNS, CDR2 SASEGT. V lost 4 bases, J lost 3 bases, and 13 bases stayed unmatched.

The J gene is TRBJ1-2, the V gene TRBV7-2; TRBD1 matches 7 bases. V trimming: 5 bases; J trimming: 8 bases; junction bases outside the gene matches: 5. This CDR3 contains 12 residues. CDR1 is SGHTA and CDR2 is FQGNSA in the germline V gene. The CDR3 protein is CASSVDRVGYTF. The CDR3 region has the DNA TGTGCCAGCAGCGTAGACAGGGTAGGCTACACCTTC.